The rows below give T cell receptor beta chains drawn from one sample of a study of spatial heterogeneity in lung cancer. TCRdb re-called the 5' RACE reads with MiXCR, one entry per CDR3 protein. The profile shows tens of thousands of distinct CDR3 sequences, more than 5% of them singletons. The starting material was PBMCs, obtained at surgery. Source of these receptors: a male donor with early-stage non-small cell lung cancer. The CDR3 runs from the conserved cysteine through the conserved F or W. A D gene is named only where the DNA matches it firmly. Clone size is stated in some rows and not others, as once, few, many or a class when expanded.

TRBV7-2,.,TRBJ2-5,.,TGTGCCAGCAGCTTCTGGGGGAGGTCCGTGGAGACCCAGTACTTC,CASSFWGRSVETQYF
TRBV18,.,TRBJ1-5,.,TGTGCCAGCTCACCACAGATGCGTCAGCGTCAGCCCCAGCATTTT,CASSPQMRQRQPQHF
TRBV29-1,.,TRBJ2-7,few,TGCAGCGTTGGGAGAATTCCGGGAGCGAGTTACGAGCAGTACTTC,CSVGRIPGASYEQYF
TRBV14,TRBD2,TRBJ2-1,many,TGTGCCAGCAGCCTTCCTAGCGGGGGGCGCAATGAGCAGTTCTTC,CASSLPSGGRNEQFF
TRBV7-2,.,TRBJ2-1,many,TGTGCCAGCAGCTTATTTGAAGCGGAGGGGAATGAGCAGTTCTTC,CASSLFEAEGNEQFF
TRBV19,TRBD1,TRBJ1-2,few,TGTGCCAGTAGTATCGATTCCGGGACAGCTAACTATGGCTACACCTTC,CASSIDSGTANYGYTF
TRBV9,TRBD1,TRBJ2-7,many,TGTGCCAGCAGCGTAGAGACGTTTGGAACAGGGGGCACTCCCTACGAGCAGTACTTC,CASSVETFGTGGTPYEQYF
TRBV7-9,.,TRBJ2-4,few,TGTGCCAGCAGCTCCGAACTAGCCGGAAAACAGCTTCAGTACTTC,CASSSELAGKQLQYF
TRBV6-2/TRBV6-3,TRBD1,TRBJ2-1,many,TGTGCCAGCCAGGGGGTCTACGGGAATGAGCAGTTCTTC,CASQGVYGNEQFF
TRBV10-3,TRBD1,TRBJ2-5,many,TGTGCCATCAGAACACCGACAGGGGATGAGACCCAGTACTTC,CAIRTPTGDETQYF
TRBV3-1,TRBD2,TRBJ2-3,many,TGTGCCAGCAGCCCTGGGAGCGGGGGGCCCTCTGACACAGATACGCAGTATTTT,CASSPGSGGPSDTDTQYF
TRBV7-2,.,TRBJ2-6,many,TGTGCCAGCAGCTTACCGACGGGTAGGCCCTACTCTGGGGCCAACGTCCTGACTTTC,CASSLPTGRPYSGANVLTF
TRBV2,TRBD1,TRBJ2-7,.,TGTGCCAGCAGAGATCCGACAGGGGGCAGGGTCTACGAGCAGTACTTC,CASRDPTGGRVYEQYF
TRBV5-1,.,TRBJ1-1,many,TGCGCCAGCAGTCCCGGGAACACTGAAGCTTTCTTT,CASSPGNTEAFF
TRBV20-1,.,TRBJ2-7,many,TGCAGTGCTAGAGTGGCTATGAGGTCCTACGAGCAGTACTTC,CSARVAMRSYEQYF
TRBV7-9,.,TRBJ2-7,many,TGTGCCAGCGCCTCAGAGTTGGACGAGCAGTACTTC,CASASELDEQYF
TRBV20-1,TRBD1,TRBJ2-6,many,TGCAGTGCCGGGGACAGGGCGAGCTCTGGGGCCAACGTCCTGACTTTC,CSAGDRASSGANVLTF
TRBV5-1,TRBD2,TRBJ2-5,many,TGCGCCAGCAGCCTCGCGGGACTAGCGGGGGTCCAGGGGCAAGAGACCCAGTACTTC,CASSLAGLAGVQGQETQYF
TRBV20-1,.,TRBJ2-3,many,TGCAGTGCTAGGGGCGGAGATACGCAGTATTTT,CSARGGDTQYF
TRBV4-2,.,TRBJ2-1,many,TGTGCCAGCAGCCAAGTTGCGAGGGGTTCCTACAATGAGCAGTTCTTC,CASSQVARGSYNEQFF
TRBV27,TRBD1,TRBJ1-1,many,TGTGCCTCCCGGGACAGGAACACTGAAGCTTTCTTT,CASRDRNTEAFF
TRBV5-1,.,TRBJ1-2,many,TGCGCCAGCAAAGAGACAGAATCCTATGGCTACACCTTC,CASKETESYGYTF
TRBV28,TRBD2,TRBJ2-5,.,TGTGCCAGCAGTTCGCATGGAGCGGGGCGGGAGACCCAGTACTTC,CASSSHGAGRETQYF
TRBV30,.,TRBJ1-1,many,TGTGCCTGGAGTGGAGGCATGAACACTGAAGCTTTCTTT,CAWSGGMNTEAFF
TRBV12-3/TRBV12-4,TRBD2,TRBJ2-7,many,TGTGCCAGCAGTTTACGGGGGGGCGACGAGCAGTACTTC,CASSLRGGDEQYF
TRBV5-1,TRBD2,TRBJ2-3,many,TGCGCCAGCAGCTTGGGTAGCGGGAGCGATACGCAGTATTTT,CASSLGSGSDTQYF
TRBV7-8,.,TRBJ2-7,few,TGTGCCAGCAGGCCCGAAGACGGAAGATCCAACGAGCAGTACTTC,CASRPEDGRSNEQYF
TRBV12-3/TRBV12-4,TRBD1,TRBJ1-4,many,TGTGCCAGCAGTCCGGGACAGGGTTATGAAAAACTGTTTTTT,CASSPGQGYEKLFF
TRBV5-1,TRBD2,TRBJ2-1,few,TGCGCCAGCAGCTCCACCCTTCTAGCGGGAGGCAGCAATGAGCAGTTCTTC,CASSSTLLAGGSNEQFF
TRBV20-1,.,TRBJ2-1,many,TGCAGTGCTAGAGAAATACTGAATGAGCAGTTCTTC,CSAREILNEQFF
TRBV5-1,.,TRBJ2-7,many,TGCGCCAGCAGCTTGGAACTAGCTCGCGAGCAGTACTTC,CASSLELAREQYF
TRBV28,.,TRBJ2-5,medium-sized,TGTGCCAGCAGTCTCACTACTGAGACCCAGTACTTC,CASSLTTETQYF
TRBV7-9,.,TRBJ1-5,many,TGTGCCAGCAGCTTACCGGGGCACAGTCAGCCCCAGCATTTT,CASSLPGHSQPQHF
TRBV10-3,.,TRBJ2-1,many,TGTGCCATCAGTGGCGGGACAGTGACCTACAATGAGCAGTTCTTC,CAISGGTVTYNEQFF
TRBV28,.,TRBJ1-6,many,TGTGCCAGCAGTCCCTTCCCCCCCAATTCACCCCTCCACTTT,CASSPFPPNSPLHF
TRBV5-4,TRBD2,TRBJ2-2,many,TGTGCCAGCAGCCCGGGACTAGCGGACACCGGGGAGCTGTTTTTT,CASSPGLADTGELFF
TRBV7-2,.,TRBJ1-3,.,TGTGTCAGCAGCCCTTTTGGAAACACCATATATTTT,CVSSPFGNTIYF
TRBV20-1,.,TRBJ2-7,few,TGCAGTGCTATTGGTACCCAGAGCTCCTACGAGCAGTACTTC,CSAIGTQSSYEQYF
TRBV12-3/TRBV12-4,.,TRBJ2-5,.,TGTGCCAGCAGCCAATTAGAGACCCAGTACTTC,CASSQLETQYF
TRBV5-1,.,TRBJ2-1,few,TGCGCCAGCAGCCCTAGGGGGTCCAACTACAATGAGCAGTTCTTC,CASSPRGSNYNEQFF
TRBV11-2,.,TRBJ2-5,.,TGTGCCAGCAGCTTAGCTTCGGTCTCTAGAGAGACCCAGTACTTC,CASSLASVSRETQYF
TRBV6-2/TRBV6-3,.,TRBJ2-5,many,TGTGCCAGCAGTCGAAGTAGTGAGACCCAGTACTTC,CASSRSSETQYF
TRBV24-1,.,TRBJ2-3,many,TGTGCCACCAGTGACGCTACTCTAGCGACTAGCACAGATACGCAGTATTTT,CATSDATLATSTDTQYF
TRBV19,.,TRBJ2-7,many,TGTGCCAGTAGATGGGGCGGGGATGGTCTCAACGAGCAGTACTTC,CASRWGGDGLNEQYF
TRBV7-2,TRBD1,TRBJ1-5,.,TGTGCCAGCAGCAGGGACAGGGCAAATCAGCCCCAGCATTTT,CASSRDRANQPQHF
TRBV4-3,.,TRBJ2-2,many,TGCGCCAGCAGCGAAGGGTCGGGAGACAACACCGGGGAGCTGTTTTTT,CASSEGSGDNTGELFF
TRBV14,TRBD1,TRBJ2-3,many,TGTGCCAGCAGCGTCGGGACAGGAATGAGCACAGATACGCAGTATTTT,CASSVGTGMSTDTQYF
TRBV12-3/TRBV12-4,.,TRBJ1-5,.,TGTGCCAGCACCCCCGGAGGGAATAGCAATCAGCCCCAGCATTTT,CASTPGGNSNQPQHF
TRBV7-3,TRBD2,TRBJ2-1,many,TGTGCCAGCAGCCGGAGCGGGAGGGCCTTTTTCGATGAGCAGTTCTTC,CASSRSGRAFFDEQFF
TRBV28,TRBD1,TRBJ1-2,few,TGTGCCAGCATGGGGGACAGTAGAGGCTACACCTTC,CASMGDSRGYTF
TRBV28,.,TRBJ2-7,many,TGTGCCAGCAGTTTACCCACTTACGAGCAGTACTTC,CASSLPTYEQYF
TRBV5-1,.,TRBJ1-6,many,TGCGCCAGCAGCCTCGCCGGGCGTTCACCCCTCCACTTT,CASSLAGRSPLHF
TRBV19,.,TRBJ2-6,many,TGTGCCAGTAGTATGGGGTACGGGGCCAACGTCCTGACTTTC,CASSMGYGANVLTF